Listed below are T cell receptor beta chains from one sample, sequenced in a study of chemoradiotherapy in HPV16-positive cancers. This table comes from immunoSEQ multiplex PCR, and its TCRdb copy is limited to in-frame clones, with some not included. This table holds approximately 1,800 clones, about 96% found once. Sequenced here: tumor tissue, sampled from a patient who underwent chemoradiotherapy. The receptors stem from a human donor with HPV-associated anogenital cancer. The CDR3 runs from the conserved cysteine through the conserved F or W. D genes are given only for firm matches. Where a row states a size, it is once, few, many or the class of an expanded clone; other rows omit it.

v_call	clone_size	d_call	j_call	cdr3_aa	cdr3_nt
TRBV15	once	NA	TRBJ1-4	CATSREDRREKLFF	TGTGCCACCAGCAGGGAGGACCGACGCGAAAAACTGTTTTTT
TRBV7-9	NA	TRBD1	TRBJ2-1	CASSRGQGTYNEQFF	TGTGCCAGCAGCCGGGGACAGGGTACCTACAATGAGCAGTTCTTC
TRBV5-1	NA	TRBD1	TRBJ1-5	CASSAGQGGSQPQHF	TGCGCCAGCAGCGCGGGACAGGGTGGAAGTCAGCCCCAGCATTTT
TRBV5-1	NA	TRBD2	TRBJ2-7	CASSLGALAGDSYEQYF	TGCGCCAGCAGCTTGGGCGCCTTAGCGGGAGACTCCTACGAGCAGTACTTC
TRBV13	NA	NA	TRBJ1-3	CASSLEGYTGGSGNTIYF	TGTGCCAGCAGCTTAGAGGGATATACAGGCGGCTCTGGAAACACCATATATTTT
TRBV6-4	NA	TRBD1	TRBJ1-1	CASSDSTGSTEAFF	TGTGCCAGCAGTGACTCGACAGGGTCCACTGAAGCTTTCTTT
TRBV14	NA	NA	TRBJ2-1	CASGRTTGLYNEQFF	TGTGCCAGCGGCCGAACGACAGGCCTCTACAATGAGCAGTTCTTC
TRBV7-8	NA	TRBD1	TRBJ1-3	CASSLARDRAATEDF	TGTGCCAGCAGCTTAGCCCGGGACAGGGCCGCAACTGAAGATTTT
TRBV19	NA	NA	TRBJ1-2	CASSNIDGYTF	TGTGCCAGTAGTAATATCGATGGCTACACCTTC
TRBV9	NA	TRBD1	TRBJ2-3	CASSVEGATDTQYF	TGTGCCAGCAGCGTAGAGGGGGCCACAGATACGCAGTATTTT
TRBV11-2	NA	NA	TRBJ1-4	CASSSTIRVGEKLFF	TGTGCCAGCAGTTCAACGATTAGGGTGGGTGAAAAACTGTTTTTT
TRBV4-1	NA	TRBD1	TRBJ2-2	CASSQGLSGGAPGELFF	TGCGCCAGCAGCCAAGGACTCTCAGGGGGCGCCCCCGGGGAGCTGTTTTTT
TRBV10-3	NA	NA	TRBJ1-6	CAISESFRDLSSYNSPLHF	TGTGCCATCAGTGAGTCGTTTCGGGACCTGAGCTCCTATAATTCACCCCTCCACTTT
TRBV28	NA	NA	TRBJ1-4	CASEGGEKLFF	TGTGCCAGCGAGGGTGGTGAAAAACTGTTTTTT
TRBV9	NA	NA	TRBJ2-3	CASNDERESQYF	TGTGCCAGCAACGATGAACGGGAGTCGCAGTATTTT
TRBV6-6	NA	NA	TRBJ2-2	CASTSVVRGTGELFF	TGTGCCAGCACTTCGGTGGTACGGGGCACCGGGGAGCTGTTTTTT
TRBV4-1	NA	NA	TRBJ2-1	CASSPLSAGRDNEQFF	TGCGCCAGCAGCCCCTTGTCAGCAGGAAGAGACAATGAGCAGTTCTTC
TRBV6-1	NA	TRBD2	TRBJ2-5	CASSEETSGVETQYF	TGTGCCAGCAGTGAAGAGACTAGCGGGGTGGAGACCCAGTACTTC
TRBV6-1	few	TRBD2	TRBJ2-5	CASSEAVAGIQETQYF	TGTGCCAGCAGTGAAGCAGTAGCGGGGATCCAAGAGACCCAGTACTTC
TRBV7-2	once	NA	TRBJ2-3	CASSLAGAQYF	TGTGCCAGCAGCTTAGCAGGGGCGCAGTATTTT
TRBV20-1	NA	NA	TRBJ1-1	CKGDTEAFF	TGCAAAGGGGACACTGAAGCTTTCTTT
TRBV19	NA	TRBD1	TRBJ1-6	CASSPPGGSSPLHF	TGTGCCAGTAGTCCCCCAGGGGGTTCTTCACCCCTCCACTTT
TRBV21-1	once	NA	TRBJ1-5	CASSKIGPGLAGQPQHF	TGTGCCAGCAGCAAAATCGGTCCGGGACTGGCGGGTCAGCCCCAGCATTTT
TRBV5-4	NA	TRBD2	TRBJ2-1	CASSLTTSGNNEQFF	TGTGCCAGCAGCCTTACGACTAGCGGGAACAATGAGCAGTTCTTC
TRBV28	NA	NA	TRBJ1-1	CASPPPGRSRDHYTEAFF	TGTGCCAGCCCCCCCCCGGGCCGTTCCAGGGACCACTACACTGAAGCTTTCTTT
TRBV19	NA	TRBD1	TRBJ1-1	CASSISWRDRGEAFF	TGTGCCAGTAGTATATCTTGGAGGGACAGGGGGGAAGCTTTCTTT
TRBV6-1	NA	TRBD1	TRBJ1-2	CASISGQANYGYTF	TGTGCCAGCATCAGCGGACAGGCTAACTATGGCTACACCTTC
TRBV27	NA	NA	TRBJ1-1	CASSQVGGLGTEAFF	TGTGCCAGCAGTCAAGTCGGGGGGCTTGGCACTGAAGCTTTCTTT
TRBV5-4	NA	NA	TRBJ2-3	CASSQDRGTQYF	TGTGCCAGCAGCCAAGACCGGGGTACGCAGTATTTT
TRBV5-1	NA	NA	TRBJ2-2	CASSLVRVNTGELFF	TGCGCCAGCAGCTTGGTTCGGGTGAACACCGGGGAGCTGTTTTTT
TRBV2	few	NA	TRBJ1-6	CASSEGPADNSPLHF	TGTGCCAGCAGTGAAGGGCCAGCCGACAATTCACCCCTCCACTTT
TRBV11-2	NA	NA	TRBJ2-7	CASGKGYEQYF	TGTGCCAGCGGTAAAGGCTACGAGCAGTACTTC
TRBV6-4	once	NA	TRBJ2-3	CASSDGSTDTQYF	TGTGCCAGCAGTGACGGGAGCACAGATACGCAGTATTTT
TRBV28	NA	TRBD1	TRBJ1-5	CASRKTGGSNQPQHF	TGTGCCAGCAGAAAGACAGGGGGTAGCAATCAGCCCCAGCATTTT
TRBV18	NA	TRBD2	TRBJ2-7	CASSPTDREDLYEQYF	TGTGCCAGCTCACCCACGGATCGGGAGGACCTCTACGAGCAGTACTTC
TRBV28	NA	NA	TRBJ2-3	CASSIQGKTDTQYF	TGTGCCAGCAGTATACAGGGAAAAACAGATACGCAGTATTTT
TRBV2	NA	NA	TRBJ2-7	CASKTDNYEQYF	TGTGCCAGCAAGACGGACAACTACGAGCAGTACTTC
TRBV11-1	NA	NA	TRBJ1-1	CASSLEERGWGRDPEAFF	TGTGCCAGCAGCTTAGAGGAGAGAGGTTGGGGAAGGGATCCTGAAGCTTTCTTT
TRBV4-2	NA	NA	TRBJ1-6	CASSESRGVYDSPLHF	TGTGCCAGCAGCGAATCCAGGGGAGTATATGATTCACCCCTCCACTTT
TRBV30	NA	TRBD1	TRBJ1-6	CAWTRQGDVSPLHF	TGTGCCTGGACCAGACAGGGTGATGTTTCACCCCTCCACTTT
TRBV6-5	NA	TRBD2	TRBJ2-1	CASSYHRASGGRRQFF	TGTGCCAGCAGTTACCATCGGGCTAGCGGGGGGAGGCGGCAGTTCTTC
TRBV30	once	TRBD1	TRBJ2-7	CAWTTGTAYFSEQYF	TGTGCCTGGACTACCGGGACAGCCTACTTTTCCGAGCAGTACTTC
TRBV5-4	NA	NA	TRBJ2-5	CASSPRLGGRETQYF	TGTGCCAGCAGCCCCAGATTGGGGGGTAGGGAGACCCAGTACTTC
TRBV6-5	NA	TRBD1	TRBJ1-2	CASSYSGTVGGYTF	TGTGCCAGCAGTTACTCCGGGACAGTGGGTGGCTACACCTTC
TRBV25-1	NA	TRBD1	TRBJ2-3	CASSEYITGGSTDTQYF	TGTGCCAGCAGTGAATATATAACAGGGGGGAGCACAGATACGCAGTATTTT
TRBV5-8	NA	TRBD1	TRBJ2-5	CASSSRTGGVETQYF	TGTGCCAGCAGCTCCCGGACAGGGGGAGTAGAGACCCAGTACTTC
TRBV19	NA	NA	TRBJ2-1	CASSINGGGAYNEQFF	TGTGCCAGTAGTATCAATGGAGGGGGAGCATACAATGAGCAGTTCTTC
TRBV6-1	NA	TRBD2	TRBJ2-7	CASSEGLAGALYEQYF	TGTGCCAGCAGTGAGGGGCTAGCGGGAGCTCTTTACGAGCAGTACTTC
TRBV28	NA	NA	TRBJ1-1	CASGRAPNTEAFF	TGTGCCAGCGGAAGGGCTCCGAACACTGAAGCTTTCTTT
TRBV28	NA	NA	TRBJ1-4	CASSFVVEKLFF	TGTGCCAGCAGTTTTGTAGTTGAAAAACTGTTTTTT